The entry below describes one T cell receptor beta chain. The data were obtained in a study of blood T cell repertoires in COVID-19. The wider study: The United States, Italy and Spain were the sources of the acute and convalescent COVID-19 samples. Nucleic acid was either cDNA or gDNA, and it came from T cells, B-cell-depleted T cells, or PBMCs.

The authors' processing: Estimates of nucleated cell counts were drawn from the amplification of reference gene primers. Repertoires were generated with immunoSEQ multiplex PCR, while TCRdb's copy carries only in-frame clones and drops some. V and J calls plus clone size are reproduced from that table; the DNA served to infer D and trimming. The table includes 90,000 to 130,000 clones, over 75% detected once. Material: peripheral blood. The receptor was derived from a human donor in a cohort sampled during active COVID-19.

CDR3 region: CASSALSRGGGINEQFF. As DNA, the CDR3 is TGTGCCAGTAGTGCTCTCTCTCGCGGGGGTGGAATCAATGAGCAGTTCTTC. The chain is built from TRBV19 and TRBJ2-1, with 7 bases fitting TRBD2. Trimming at V came to 5 bases and at J to 6 bases, leaving 16 bases not matched to a gene. CDR1 and CDR2 from the germline V gene are LNHDA and SQIVND (reference sequence). The CDR3 length is 17 residues.